The 10 T cell receptor beta chains below all came from one sample that was sequenced in a study of identifying expanded T cells in peripheral blood. Clones were read by immunoSEQ multiplex PCR, and TCRdb kept only the in-frame ones, dropping some. The table has approximately 130,000 clones, roughly 80% seen once; the top ten hold 2.5% to 4%. Specimen: blood. The receptor set was obtained from a person between 18 and 69 years old in good health.

V usage is TRBV15 and J usage is TRBJ2-5; 8 bases agree with TRBD1. The J call may be incorrect, as the DNA end agrees better with TRBJ2-7. The CDR3 sequence is 15 residues long. The germline V gene encodes CDR1 LNHNV and CDR2 YYDKDF (reference sequence). The CDR3 region is CATSSTGTGSYEQYF. CDR3 sequence (DNA): TGTGCCACCAGTAGTACCGGGACAGGCTCCTACGAGCAGTACTTC.

This chain joins TRBV7-2 and TRBJ1-2, with unresolved D. CDR3 size: 11 residues. The ends were cut back, 10 bases at V and 8 bases at J, with 14 bases in the middle. Per the germline V gene, CDR1 is SGHTA and CDR2 is FQGNSA. In DNA, the CDR3 is TGTGCCATCTCACGGGGATTGGGCTACACCTTC. This sequence encodes CAISRGLGYTF.

The chain is built from TRBV5-1 and TRBJ2-5; no clear D. CDR3 size: 13 residues. Deletions cut 1 base from V and 5 bases from J, with 9 bases between. Germline CDR1 and CDR2: SGHRS and YFSETQ. The CDR3 DNA reads TGCGCCAGCAGCTTGACCCCCACGGAGACCCAGTACTTC. Its protein product is CASSLTPTETQYF.

The chain joins TRBV6-6 to TRBJ1-1; maybe TRBD1 (5 bases). V was clipped by 6 bases and J by 2 bases, with 19 bases between them. Germline CDR1 is MNHNY and CDR2 is SVGAGI (reference sequence). The CDR3 has 16 residues. CDR3 sequence (DNA): TGTGCCAGCAGCCATACCGGAGGGGTTCTCAACACTGAAGCTTTCTTT. Protein: CASSHTGGVLNTEAFF.

The CDR3 DNA follows: TGTGCCAGCAGCTCACGGACAGTTACCGGGGAGCTGTTTTTT. Its protein product is CASSSRTVTGELFF. The chain employs TRBV11-1 and TRBJ2-2; D might be TRBD1 (6 bases). CDR3 length: 14 amino acids. Looked up from germline, CDR1 is SGHAT and CDR2 is FQDESV (reference sequence). Trimming cost V 4 bases and J 5 bases, with 11 bases left between them. Supplemented by reference TRBV11-1 and TRBJ2-2, the full variable domain reads EAEVAQSPRYKITEKSQAVAFWCDPISGHATLYWYRQILGQGPELLVQFQDESVVDDSQLPKDRFSAERLKGVDSTLKIQPAELGDSAMYLCASSSRTVTGELFFGEGSRLTVL.

This chain uses TRBV10-1 with TRBJ2-1; 7 bases match TRBD2. The CDR3 loop spans 13 amino acids. Germline lookup yields CDR1 WNHNN and CDR2 SYGVQD (reference sequence). The trim removed 6 bases at V and 15 bases at J, leaving 14 bases unmatched. Here the CDR3 reads CASRQSGAGKLFF. The CDR3 nucleotides are TGCGCCAGCAGACAGAGCGGGGCCGGCAAACTGTTCTTC.

The CDR3 reads CSVPVTQGRGGYTF. The CDR3 region has the DNA TGCAGCGTGCCGGTAACACAGGGTCGGGGCGGCTACACCTTC. V and J are TRBV29-1 and TRBJ1-2; weak D call: TRBD1 (6 bases). V lost 6 bases and J lost 8, with 22 bases in between. Germline V CDR1 and CDR2: SQVTM, ANQGSEA. The CDR3 runs 14 residues.

The chain is built from TRBV5-6 and TRBJ1-2; no clear D. From germline, CDR1 is SGHDT and CDR2 YYEEEE. This CDR3 has 15 amino acids. V lost 0 bases and J lost 7, with 16 bases in between. The CDR3 sequence: CASSLVTPQAGGYTF. The CDR3 bases are TGTGCCAGCAGCTTGGTAACCCCCCAGGCGGGTGGCTACACCTTC.

The CDR3 DNA follows: TGTGCCAGCAGTGTGGACAGGCGGAACACTGAAGCTTTCTTT. Translating it yields CASSVDRRNTEAFF. The chain couples TRBV2 to TRBJ1-1, with 7 bases aligning to TRBD1. The junction had 3 bases not matched to a gene; V was cut back by 4 bases and J by 1 base. CDR1 SNHLY and CDR2 FYNNEI come from the germline V gene. This CDR3 comprises 14 residues.

This clone was seen a handful of times. The chain couples TRBV30 to TRBJ1-6; 10 nucleotides line up with TRBD1. Germline values: CDR1 GTSNPN, CDR2 SVGIG (reference sequence). Unmatched junction bases numbered 2, after V lost 5 bases and J lost 7 bases. CDR3 length: 13 amino acids. As DNA, the CDR3 is TGTGCCTGGTCGGGACAGGGGAATTCACCCCTCCACTTT. The encoded protein is CAWSGQGNSPLHF.